The 10 T cell receptor beta chains reported below all come from one sample, sequenced in a study of T-cell memory formation after mild COVID-19. A single record per CDR3 protein comes from TCRdb applying MiXCR to the 5' RACE reads. The data hold about 560,000 distinct CDR3 sequences, with around 16% observed a single time. Sequenced material: PBMCs or a T cell subset sorted from them (not recorded which). Receptors originate from an adult woman who had mild COVID-19 (a few samples of this study predate the infection). Cell type and time point are not known.

This clonotype has just a few counts. The chain recombines TRBV12-3 or TRBV12-4 with TRBJ1-1, with unresolved D. V dropped 6 bases and J dropped 6 bases, with 17 bases sitting between them. The CDR3 length is 14 residues. The CDR3 coding sequence is TGTGCCAGCAGGCTTGTCGCGGGCAGCTCTGAAGCTTTCTTT. It codes for CASRLVAGSSEAFF.

This rearrangement joins TRBV5-1 to TRBJ2-1; possible D gene TRBD2, 5 bases. The CDR3 has 16 amino acids. The V and J ends lost 0 bases and 4 bases respectively, with 14 bases between them. CDR1 and CDR2 (germline): SGHRS, YFSETQ. CDR3 in DNA: TGCGCCAGCAGCTTGGGTGCGGGTACTATTTACAATGAGCAGTTCTTC. The encoded protein is CASSLGAGTIYNEQFF. Full variable domain (rest looked up from reference TRBV5-1 and TRBJ2-1): KAGVTQTPRYLIKTRGQQVTLSCSPISGHRSVSWYQQTPGQGLQFLFEYFSETQRNKGNFPGRFSGRQFSNSRSEMNVSTLELGDSALYLCASSLGAGTIYNEQFFGPGTRLTVL.

J is TRBJ1-1 and V is TRBV29-1; D is possibly TRBD1 (6 bases). Germline CDR1 and CDR2: SQVTM and ANQGSEA. The CDR3 covers 14 residues. V shed 5 bases and J shed 7 bases, with 20 bases lying between them. CDR3 coding DNA: TGCAGCGTTCCCCGGGACCCTCAAGGGGGTGAAGCTTTCTTT. The encoded protein is CSVPRDPQGGEAFF.

This clonotype was counted many times. The CDR3 nucleotides read TGTGCCAGCAGTTTCCCTGATAGTTACAATGAGCAGTTCTTC. Amino acid sequence: CASSFPDSYNEQFF. This chain connects TRBV12-3 or TRBV12-4 to TRBJ2-1; no clear D. V was trimmed by 3 bases and J by 4 bases, leaving 10 bases between them. The CDR3 loop spans 14 amino acids.

Only a few counts were recorded for this clonotype. The chain is built from TRBV28 and TRBJ2-1; TRBD2 agrees at 10 bases. This CDR3 has 15 amino acids. Trimming took 3 bases from V and 6 from J; bases not matched to a gene: 5. Germline CDR1 reads MDHEN; CDR2 reads SYDVKM. The CDR3 DNA reads TGTGCCAGCAGTTTCCTAGCGGGAGATAGCAATGAGCAGTTCTTC. This encodes CASSFLAGDSNEQFF.

The chain carries TRBV7-9 and TRBJ2-7; 9 nucleotides match TRBD2. J gave up 2 bases and V 1 base, and 3 bases lay outside the gene matches. Germline CDR1 and CDR2: SEHNR and FQNEAQ (reference sequence). The CDR3 runs to 15 residues. CDR3 DNA sequence: TGTGCCAGCAGCTTAGTAGCGGGAGCGCCCTACGAGCAGTACTTC. Its protein is CASSLVAGAPYEQYF. Full variable domain (missing parts from reference TRBV7-9 and TRBJ2-7): DTGVSQNPRHKITKRGQNVTFRCDPISEHNRLYWYRQTLGQGPEFLTYFQNEAQLEKSRLLSDRFSAERPKGSFSTLEIQRTEQGDSAMYLCASSLVAGAPYEQYFGPGTRLTVT.

This clonotype was counted between two and nine times. V usage is TRBV4-3 and J usage is TRBJ1-1; possible D gene TRBD1, 5 bases. Trimming took off 0 bases at V and 0 bases at J, with 11 bases between the two ends. The length of the CDR3 is 16 residues. Looked up from germline, CDR1 is LGHNA and CDR2 is YSLEER. CDR3 loop: CASSQDSGPLNTEAFF. CDR3 coding DNA: TGCGCCAGCAGCCAAGATTCGGGGCCGTTGAACACTGAAGCTTTCTTT.

The V gene is TRBV14, the J gene TRBJ2-1; 7 bases agree with TRBD2. Germline CDR1 SGHDN, CDR2 FVKESK. The CDR3 length is 15 residues. V lost 1 base to trimming and J lost 8 bases; unmatched junction nucleotides: 8. The chain's CDR3 is CASSQVSGLRDEQFF. For the CDR3, the DNA is TGTGCCAGCAGCCAAGTTAGCGGGCTCAGGGATGAGCAGTTCTTC.

This clonotype occurred a few times. V is TRBV24-1 and J is TRBJ2-1; D unclear. The CDR3 has 14 amino acids. V lost 2 bases to trimming and J lost 7 bases, with 11 bases between them. The V gene's germline CDR1 is KGHDR and CDR2 SFDVKD. The CDR3 sequence is CATSDWSNWNEQFF. DNA of the CDR3: TGTGCCACCAGTGATTGGTCCAACTGGAATGAGCAGTTCTTC.

V and J are TRBV18 and TRBJ2-4, with TRBD1 matching 8 bases. With 8 bases clipped from V and 5 bases from J, the junction kept 5 bases outside the gene matches. CDR1 and CDR2 from the germline V gene are KGHSH and LQKENI. The CDR3 covers 13 residues. DNA of the CDR3: TGTGCCAGCGCCACAGGGGGTCAAAACATTCAGTACTTC. Translation gives CASATGGQNIQYF. The full variable domain, with the rest looked up from reference TRBV18 and TRBJ2-4, is NAGVMQNPRHLVRRRGQEARLRCSPMKGHSHVYWYRQLPEEGLKFMVYLQKENIIDESGMPKERFSAEFPKEGPSILRIQQVVRGDSAAYFCASATGGQNIQYFGAGTRLSVL.